The clone carrying this TCR beta chain was seen a handful of times. As yet, its antigen is unknown. This specimen comes from a study of cytomegalovirus exposure and HLA in healthy donors. General study results and limits: Across donors, most TCRs were seen rarely, yet some public ones were widespread. Researchers counted around 180 TCR beta chains as cytomegalovirus-associated.

Sequencing used immunoSEQ multiplex PCR; TCRdb keeps in-frame clones, though not all of them. The sample shows a few hundred thousand clones, nearly 90% of them seen only once. V lost 3 bases and J lost 12; bases outside the gene matches: 0. CDR3 length: 12 amino acids. In germline, CDR1 is WNHNN, CDR2 SYGVQD (reference sequence). Sequenced input: PBMCs. This receptor was obtained from a woman under 30 in good health and CMV-seronegative. The chain uses TRBV10-1 and TRBJ2-1; 12 bases are shared with TRBD2. The CDR3 spells CASSELAGGQFF. The DNA for the CDR3 is TGCGCCAGCAGTGAACTAGCGGGGGGGCAGTTCTTC.